This T cell receptor beta chain was sequenced for a study of OX40 agonist ivuxolimab in advanced cancers. In the study overall: Ivuxolimab, which targeted the costimulatory receptor OX40 (CD134), was an agonistic, fully human IgG2 monoclonal antibody. Intravenous ivuxolimab was administered to patients every 2 weeks at six dose levels: 0.01, 0.1, 0.3, 1.5, 3 and 10 mg/kg. Of the roughly 52 dose-escalation patients, hepatocellular carcinoma was present in about 19, melanoma in approximately 15, renal cell carcinoma in 9 and head and neck cancer in 9. The dose-escalation cohort was roughly 83% male with a mean age of about 65 years, ranging from about 20 to 80. Patients were allowed to have had prior anti-PD-1, anti-PD-L1 or anti-CTLA-4 therapy, and more than 35% of the dose-escalation patients had been treated with checkpoint inhibitors. Partial responses occurred in three dose-escalation patients, of whom one had hepatocellular carcinoma and two had cutaneous melanoma. Peripheral TCRbeta sequencing aimed to test whether ivuxolimab altered TCR sequence diversity and caused clonal T-cell expansion. The paper reports the monotherapy dose-escalation portion (N of about 47 patients) of the phase I ivuxolimab trial. The study at large found these results: Partial responders in the 0.1-3.0 mg/kg groups had among the lowest normalized peripheral clonal expansion, especially among CD8+ T cells. The antigen specificity of the clonally expanded peripheral T cells was not determined. Low levels of normalized T-cell clonal expansion were also seen in some nonresponding patients. At doses of 0.1 to 3.0 mg/kg, clonal expansion of both CD4+ and CD8+ T cells in blood was seen between baseline and week 6. After ivuxolimab, CD8+ T cells had more expanded clones than CD4+ T cells on average.

To sequence the TCRbeta CDR3 region, genomic DNA was isolated from the sorted cells. The immunoSEQ Assay was used for sequencing of TCRbeta CDR3 regions. Drawn from immuneACCESS, this table holds only the in-frame rearrangements with V and J called that TCRdb kept. Clones are partly lost; checked studies trace under half to an unresolved V gene and leave the rest unexplained. In this sample the table shows about 22,000 clones, roughly 88% of which occur a single time. The ten biggest clones cover just over 35% of the sample. The trial excluded patients who had a history of autoimmune disease or who were on systemic immunosuppression. Peripheral blood for TCR sequencing was drawn from every dose cohort at baseline, at cycle 4 day 1 and at cycle 7 day 1. The samples were taken from a phase I, first-in-human, multicenter, open-label dose-escalation trial of ivuxolimab. Adults with locally advanced or metastatic melanoma, renal cell, hepatocellular, or head and neck squamous cell carcinoma were enrolled in the trial. CD4+ and CD8+ T cells were sorted separately from peripheral blood before TCR sequencing.

This clone has only a few counts. The target of this receptor is not known. The sample holds no much larger clone one base away, and base qualities are not on file. Trimming costs V 0 bases and J 5 bases, and their ends lie 9 bases apart. The CDR3 goes from the cysteine to the phenylalanine over 14 residues. This entry keeps only the CDR3 DNA: 42 bases, framed from base 1. CDR1 and CDR2 were assigned from the germline V gene as LGHNA and YSLEER. The sequence was collected from an adult with an advanced solid tumor such as melanoma, head and neck, liver or kidney cancer. The rearranged chain carries TRBV4-3 and TRBJ2-3; TRBD1 might be the D gene, on 5 matching bases. This sample comprised CD4+ or CD8+ T cells sorted from blood, obtained in a trial of the OX40 agonist ivuxolimab. The DNA sequence is as follows: TGCGCCAGCAGCCAAGAGTTTAGGGGAGATACGCAGTATTTT. Protein translation: CASSQEFRGDTQYF.